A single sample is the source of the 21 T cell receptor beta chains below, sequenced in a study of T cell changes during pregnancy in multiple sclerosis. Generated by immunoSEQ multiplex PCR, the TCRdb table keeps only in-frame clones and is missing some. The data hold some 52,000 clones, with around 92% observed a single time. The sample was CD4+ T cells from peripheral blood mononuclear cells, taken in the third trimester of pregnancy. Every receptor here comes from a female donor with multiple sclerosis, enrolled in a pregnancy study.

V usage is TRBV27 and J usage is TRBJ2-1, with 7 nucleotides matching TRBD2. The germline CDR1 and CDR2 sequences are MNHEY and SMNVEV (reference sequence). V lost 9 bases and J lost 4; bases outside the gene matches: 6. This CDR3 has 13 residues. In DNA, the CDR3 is TGTGCCAGTGGCAGCGGGACGTACAATGAGCAGTTCTTC. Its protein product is CASGSGTYNEQFF.

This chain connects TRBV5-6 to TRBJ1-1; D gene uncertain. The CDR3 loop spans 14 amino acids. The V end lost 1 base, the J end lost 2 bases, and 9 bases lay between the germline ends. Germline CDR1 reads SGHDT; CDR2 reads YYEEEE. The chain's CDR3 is CASSLILSNTEAFF. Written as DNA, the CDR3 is TGTGCCAGCAGCTTGATCCTCTCCAACACTGAAGCTTTCTTT. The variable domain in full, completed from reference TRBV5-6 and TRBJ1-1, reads DAGVTQSPTHLIKTRGQQVTLRCSPKSGHDTVSWYQQALGQGPQFIFQYYEEEERQRGNFPDRFSGHQFPNYSSELNVNALLLGDSALYLCASSLILSNTEAFFGQGTRLTVV.

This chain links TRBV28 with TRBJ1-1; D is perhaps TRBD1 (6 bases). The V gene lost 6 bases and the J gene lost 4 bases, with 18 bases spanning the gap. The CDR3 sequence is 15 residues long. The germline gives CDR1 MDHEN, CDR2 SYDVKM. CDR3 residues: CASRRNQGWSTEAFF. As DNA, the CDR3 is TGTGCCAGCAGAAGAAATCAGGGGTGGAGCACTGAAGCTTTCTTT.

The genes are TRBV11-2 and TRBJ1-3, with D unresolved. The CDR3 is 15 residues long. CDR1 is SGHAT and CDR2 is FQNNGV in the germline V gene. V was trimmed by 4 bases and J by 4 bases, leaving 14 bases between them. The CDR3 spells CASSSLSRFGNTIYF. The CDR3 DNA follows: TGTGCCAGCAGCTCCCTATCTCGATTCGGAAACACCATATATTTT.

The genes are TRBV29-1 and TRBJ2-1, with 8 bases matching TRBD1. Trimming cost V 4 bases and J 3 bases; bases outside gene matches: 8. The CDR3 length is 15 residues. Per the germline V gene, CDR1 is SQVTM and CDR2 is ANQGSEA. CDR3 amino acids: CSVAARGQIYNEQFF. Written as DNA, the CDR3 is TGCAGCGTTGCCGCCAGGGGGCAGATCTACAATGAGCAGTTCTTC.

Here the CDR3 DNA reads TGTGCCAGCAGCCGCGGATCCGCGAACACTGAAGCTTTCTTT. Its translation is CASSRGSANTEAFF. The J gene is TRBJ1-1, the V gene TRBV2; the D is unclear. Deletions cut 6 bases from V and 1 base from J, with 12 bases between. The CDR3 runs to 14 residues. CDR1 is SNHLY and CDR2 is FYNNEI in the germline V gene.

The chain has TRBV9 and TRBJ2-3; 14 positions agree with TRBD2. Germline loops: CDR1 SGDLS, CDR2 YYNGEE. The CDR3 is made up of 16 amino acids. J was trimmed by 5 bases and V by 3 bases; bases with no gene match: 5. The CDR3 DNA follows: TGTGCCAGCAGCGCCTCCGGGACTAGCGGGGGAGATACGCAGTATTTT. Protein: CASSASGTSGGDTQYF.

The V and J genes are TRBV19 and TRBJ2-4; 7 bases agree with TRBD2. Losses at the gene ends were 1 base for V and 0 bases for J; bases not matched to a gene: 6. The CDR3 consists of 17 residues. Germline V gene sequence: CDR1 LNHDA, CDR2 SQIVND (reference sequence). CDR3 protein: CASSIAGRALAKNIQYF. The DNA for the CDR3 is TGTGCCAGTAGTATAGCGGGGAGGGCTCTAGCCAAAAACATTCAGTACTTC.

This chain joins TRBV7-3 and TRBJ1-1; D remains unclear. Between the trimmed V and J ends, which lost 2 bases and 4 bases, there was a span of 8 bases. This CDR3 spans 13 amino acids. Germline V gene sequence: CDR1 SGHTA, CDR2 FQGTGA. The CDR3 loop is CASSLQRSTEAFF. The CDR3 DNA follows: TGTGCCAGCAGCTTACAAAGGAGCACTGAAGCTTTCTTT.

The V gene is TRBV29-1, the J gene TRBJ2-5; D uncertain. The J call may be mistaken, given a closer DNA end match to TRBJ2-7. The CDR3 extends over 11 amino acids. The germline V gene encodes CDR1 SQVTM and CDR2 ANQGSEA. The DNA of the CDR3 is TGCAGCGCCGACAACAGCTACGAGCAGTACTTC. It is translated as CSADNSYEQYF.

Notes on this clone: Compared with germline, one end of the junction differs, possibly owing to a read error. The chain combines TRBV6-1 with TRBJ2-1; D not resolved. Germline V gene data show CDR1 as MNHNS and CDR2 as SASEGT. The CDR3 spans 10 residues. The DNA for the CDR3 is TGTGCCAGCAACTACGATGAGCAGTTCTTC. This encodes CASNYDEQFF.

CDR3 in amino acids: CASSIGQFSGNTIYF. The CDR3 DNA reads as TGTGCCAGTAGTATAGGACAGTTCTCTGGAAACACCATATATTTT. The V gene is TRBV19, the J gene TRBJ1-3, with D possibly matching TRBD1 (5 bases). The V end was cut by 1 base, the J end by 0 bases, with 7 bases between. CDR3 size: 15 residues. The germline gives CDR1 LNHDA, CDR2 SQIVND (reference sequence).

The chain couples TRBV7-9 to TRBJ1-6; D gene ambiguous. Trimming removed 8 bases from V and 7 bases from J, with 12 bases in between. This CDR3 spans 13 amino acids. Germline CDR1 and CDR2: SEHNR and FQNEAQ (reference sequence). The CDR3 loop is CASRPPGNSPLHF. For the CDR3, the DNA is TGTGCCAGCCGGCCCCCGGGGAATTCACCCCTCCACTTT. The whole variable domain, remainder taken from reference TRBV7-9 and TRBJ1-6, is DTGVSQNPRHKITKRGQNVTFRCDPISEHNRLYWYRQTLGQGPEFLTYFQNEAQLEKSRLLSDRFSAERPKGSFSTLEIQRTEQGDSAMYLCASRPPGNSPLHFGNGTRLTVT.

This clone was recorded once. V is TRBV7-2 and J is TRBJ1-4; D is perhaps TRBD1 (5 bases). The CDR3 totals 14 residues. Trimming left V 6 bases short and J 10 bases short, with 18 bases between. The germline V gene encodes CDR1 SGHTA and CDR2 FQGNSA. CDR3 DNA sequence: TGTGCCAGCAGAAACGACCCCTCTAGGGGAAAACTGTTTTTT. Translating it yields CASRNDPSRGKLFF.

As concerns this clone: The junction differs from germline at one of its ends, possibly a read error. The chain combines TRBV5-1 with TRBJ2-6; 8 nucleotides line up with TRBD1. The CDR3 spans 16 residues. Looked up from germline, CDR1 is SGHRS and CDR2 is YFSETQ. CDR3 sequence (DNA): TGCGCCAGCAGCCCGAGAGGGCCGGACAGGGCGAACGTCCTGACTTTC. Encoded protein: CASSPRGPDRANVLTF.

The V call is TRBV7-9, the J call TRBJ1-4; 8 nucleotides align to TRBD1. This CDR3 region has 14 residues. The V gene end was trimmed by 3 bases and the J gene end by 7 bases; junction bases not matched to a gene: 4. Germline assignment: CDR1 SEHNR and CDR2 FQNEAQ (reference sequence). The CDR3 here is CASSFDRGREKLFF. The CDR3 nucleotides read TGTGCCAGCAGCTTTGACAGGGGTCGTGAAAAACTGTTTTTT.

The CDR3 here is CASSQDSIPGEKLFF. The CDR3 region has the DNA TGCGCCAGCAGCCAAGATTCCATACCAGGTGAAAAACTGTTTTTT. This chain joins TRBV4-1 and TRBJ1-4; D unresolved. This CDR3 has 15 amino acids. CDR1 is MGHRA, CDR2 YSYEKL, per germline. Trimming took 0 bases from V and 7 from J, leaving 12 bases between them.

The chain's CDR3 is CASGGDWAGGLADTQYF. The CDR3 DNA is TGCGCCAGCGGGGGTGATTGGGCGGGAGGTTTGGCAGATACGCAGTATTTT. The rearrangement uses TRBV10-2 and TRBJ2-3, with 8 positions matching TRBD2. Per germline, CDR1 WSHSY and CDR2 SAAADI. V was clipped by 8 bases and J by 4 bases; unmatched bases: 17. The CDR3 consists of 17 residues.

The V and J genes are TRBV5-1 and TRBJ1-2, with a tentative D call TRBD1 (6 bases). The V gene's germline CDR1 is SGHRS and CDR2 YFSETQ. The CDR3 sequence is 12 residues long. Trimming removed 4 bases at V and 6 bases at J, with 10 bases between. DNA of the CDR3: TGCGCCAGCAGCCAGCACAGGGATGGCTACACCTTC. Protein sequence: CASSQHRDGYTF. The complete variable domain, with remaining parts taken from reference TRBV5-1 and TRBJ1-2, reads KAGVTQTPRYLIKTRGQQVTLSCSPISGHRSVSWYQQTPGQGLQFLFEYFSETQRNKGNFPGRFSGRQFSNSRSEMNVSTLELGDSALYLCASSQHRDGYTFGSGTRLTVV.

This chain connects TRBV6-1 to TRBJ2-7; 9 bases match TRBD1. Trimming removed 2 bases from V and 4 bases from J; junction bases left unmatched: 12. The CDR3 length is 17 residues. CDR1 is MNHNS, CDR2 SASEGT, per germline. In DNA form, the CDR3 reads TGTGCCAGCAGTGAACGTTTGAAGGACAGGGGAGGTTACGAGCAGTACTTC. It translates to CASSERLKDRGGYEQYF.

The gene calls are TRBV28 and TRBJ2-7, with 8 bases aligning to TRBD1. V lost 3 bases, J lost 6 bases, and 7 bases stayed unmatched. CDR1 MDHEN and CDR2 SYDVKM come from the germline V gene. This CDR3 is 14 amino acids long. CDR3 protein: CASSFVDRGSEQYF. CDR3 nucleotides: TGTGCCAGCAGTTTCGTAGACAGGGGCTCCGAGCAGTACTTC.